Below, 15 T cell receptor beta chains from the same sample are listed, as sequenced in a study of blood T cell repertoires in COVID-19. Sequencing was performed with immunoSEQ multiplex PCR; in TCRdb, only in-frame clones are kept and a portion is missing. In the table there are 100,000 to 120,000 clones, 65% to 80% of which are singletons. Sequenced: peripheral blood. The receptor source for this set is a woman aged 55-69 years with acute or convalescent COVID-19.

In its sample, this clone was seen once. The chain is built from TRBV2 and TRBJ2-7; D might be TRBD1 (6 bases). V lost 8 bases, J lost 3 bases, and 11 bases lay in between. Germline values: CDR1 SNHLY, CDR2 FYNNEI. This CDR3 has 12 amino acids. The CDR3 DNA reads as TGTGCCAGCGGGTACAGGGTCTACGAGCAGTACTTC. Translated, it gives CASGYRVYEQYF.

A few counts support this clone. The V and J genes are TRBV5-1 and TRBJ2-5, with D tentatively TRBD1 (8 bases). This CDR3 comprises 16 residues. Trimming removed 4 bases from V and 7 bases from J, with 23 bases in between. CDR1 and CDR2 from the germline V gene are SGHRS and YFSETQ. CDR3 amino acids: CASSLDWTGPGGTQYF. CDR3 bases: TGCGCCAGCAGCCTGGATTGGACAGGGCCGGGAGGGACCCAGTACTTC.

The chain employs TRBV27 and TRBJ1-5; TRBD1 matches 9 bases. CDR1 is MNHEY, CDR2 SMNVEV, per germline (reference sequence). This CDR3 is built from 14 residues. Trimming removed 6 bases from V and 0 bases from J; junction bases left unmatched: 0. The CDR3 nucleotides read TGTGCCAGCAGGGGACAGGGTAGCAATCAGCCCCAGCATTTT. Its translation is CASRGQGSNQPQHF.

V and J are TRBV6-5 and TRBJ1-1; D might be TRBD1 (6 bases). The germline gives CDR1 MNHEY, CDR2 SVGAGI. Trimming removed 6 bases at V and 4 bases at J, with 18 bases between. This CDR3 is built from 15 residues. CDR3 coding DNA: TGTGCCAGCAGCCACCGGGGGGGGCTTGGCACTGAAGCTTTCTTT. This encodes CASSHRGGLGTEAFF.

This chain uses TRBV2 with TRBJ1-2; 8 bases map to TRBD1. Germline loops: CDR1 SNHLY, CDR2 FYNNEI. The trim removed 6 bases at V and 8 bases at J, leaving 8 bases unmatched. There are 13 residues in the CDR3. In DNA, the CDR3 is TGTGCCAGCAGACGAAATGCAGGGGGCGGCTACACCTTC. Translation gives CASRRNAGGGYTF.

This clone was observed a single time. The rearrangement joins TRBV5-1 to TRBJ1-5; 9 positions match TRBD1. This CDR3 region has 15 residues. Germline-derived CDR1 and CDR2 are SGHRS and YFSETQ. With V trimmed by 1 base and J by 4 bases, 3 bases remained unmatched. CDR3 sequence reads: CASSLQTGGNQPQHF. The DNA for the CDR3 is TGCGCCAGCAGCTTGCAGACAGGGGGAAATCAGCCCCAGCATTTT.

The rearrangement uses TRBV6-2 or TRBV6-3 and TRBJ1-2; TRBD1 matches at 8 bases. The CDR3 sequence is 14 residues long. The germline gives CDR1 MNHEY, CDR2 SVGEGT. J lost 7 bases, V lost 7 bases, and 11 bases had no gene match. The CDR3 DNA is TGTGCCAGCACCCCAAGACAGGGGCGGGTTGGCTACACCTTC. Residues: CASTPRQGRVGYTF.

The chain employs TRBV5-6 and TRBJ2-7; 9 positions match TRBD1. CDR1 and CDR2 (germline): SGHDT, YYEEEE. The CDR3 is 14 amino acids. Germline trimming cut 4 bases from V and 4 bases from J; bases unmatched to any gene: 6. CDR3 residues: CASSGIQGAYEQYF. The CDR3 bases are TGTGCCAGCAGCGGAATACAGGGGGCGTACGAGCAGTACTTC.

The rearrangement links TRBV5-1 to TRBJ2-2, with TRBD2 matching over 13 bases. Looked up from germline, CDR1 is SGHRS and CDR2 is YFSETQ. CDR3 length: 16 amino acids. Trimming removed 4 bases from V and 3 bases from J; junction bases left unmatched: 3. This CDR3 is CASSPGLAGDTGELFF. The CDR3 DNA is TGCGCCAGCAGCCCCGGACTAGCGGGAGACACCGGGGAGCTGTTTTTT.

V and J are TRBV14 and TRBJ1-4; 7 positions match TRBD1. The CDR3 covers 15 residues. The germline V gene encodes CDR1 SGHDN and CDR2 FVKESK. The trim removed 4 bases at V and 11 bases at J, leaving 13 bases unmatched. CDR3 nucleotide sequence: TGTGCCAGCAGCCCTTCGGGACAGAGGGGGAGGAAACTGTTTTTT. It yields the protein CASSPSGQRGRKLFF.

V is TRBV27 and J is TRBJ1-1; D gene unclear. The length of the CDR3 is 14 residues. Trimming left V 1 base short and J 7 bases short, with 13 bases between. Germline CDR1 is MNHEY and CDR2 is SMNVEV (reference sequence). For the CDR3, the DNA is TGTGCCAGCAGTTTATACGGTTGGGCAGGTGAAGCTTTCTTT. Protein product: CASSLYGWAGEAFF.

This chain connects TRBV24-1 to TRBJ1-1; 9 nucleotides line up with TRBD1. Per germline, CDR1 KGHDR and CDR2 SFDVKD. V lost 3 bases, J lost 4 bases, and 5 bases stayed unmatched. The CDR3 covers 15 residues. The DNA of the CDR3 is TGTGCCACCAGTGATACCGGGACAGGGTCCACTGAAGCTTTCTTT. Residues: CATSDTGTGSTEAFF.

The chain joins TRBV21-1 to TRBJ1-2; TRBD1, as called in the table, went unchecked against the DNA. TRBV21-1 is flagged as a pseudogene. The CDR3 covers 12 residues. The CDR3 region is CASITQGQGYTF. The CDR3 DNA follows: TGTGCCAGCATCACTCAGGGTCAGGGCTACACCTTC.

This clone was detected only once. The chain combines TRBV2 with TRBJ1-5; D unresolved. Germline CDR1 and CDR2: SNHLY and FYNNEI. CDR3 length equals 13 residues. V lost 6 bases to trimming and J lost 0 bases, with 6 bases between them. Written as DNA, the CDR3 is TGTGCCAGCAGACAAGATAGCAATCAGCCCCAGCATTTT. It specifies CASRQDSNQPQHF.

This clone appeared a few times. This chain joins TRBV20-1 and TRBJ1-2; D might be TRBD1 (5 bases). In germline, CDR1 is DFQATT, CDR2 SNEGSKA (reference sequence). The CDR3 has 17 residues. The V and J ends lost 3 bases and 7 bases respectively, with 27 bases between them. The CDR3 here is CSASQWHRQGGFPGYTF. CDR3 in DNA: TGCAGTGCTAGTCAATGGCATAGGCAGGGTGGGTTCCCTGGCTACACCTTC.